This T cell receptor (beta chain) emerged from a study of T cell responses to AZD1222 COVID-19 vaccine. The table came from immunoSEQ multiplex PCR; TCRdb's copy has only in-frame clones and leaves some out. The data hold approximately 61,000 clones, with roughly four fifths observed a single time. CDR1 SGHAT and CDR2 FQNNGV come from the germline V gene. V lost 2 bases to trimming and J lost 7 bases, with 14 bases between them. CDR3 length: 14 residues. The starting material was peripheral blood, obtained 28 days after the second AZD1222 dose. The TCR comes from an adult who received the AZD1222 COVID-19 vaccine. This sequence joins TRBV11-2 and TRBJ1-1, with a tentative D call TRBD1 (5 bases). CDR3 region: CASSLSLGGNEAFF. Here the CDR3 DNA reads TGTGCCAGCAGCTTAAGTTTGGGGGGTAATGAAGCTTTCTTT.